This T cell receptor beta chain is from a study of CXCR3-negative and CXCR3-positive naive CD8 T cells (dated by TCRdb to the late 2010s). Describing the broader study: Approximately 140 million TRB reads were obtained in total, roughly 1.5 +/- 0.3 million reads per library. Naive subsets from about five donors and memory cells from 3 donors were included in the TRBV-TRBJ cluster analysis. Data from around 11 donors, pooled across two independent experiments, went into the diversity and physicochemical repertoire analyses.

With regard to this clonotype: Its binding antigen is unknown.

The CDR3 runs 17 residues from the cysteine to the phenylalanine. No DNA appears here. The germline V gene sets CDR1 to MGHRA and CDR2 to YSYEKL. Results and caveats for the whole study, not just this receptor: Because surface CD5, which has been linked to self-reactivity in mice, was comparable between naive subsets, TCR interaction strength was also inferred from TRB CDR3 physicochemical properties. TRBV-TRBJ usage was similar between naive CXCR3-negative and CXCR3-positive cells from the same donor, while memory cells showed distinct patterns. Compared with CXCR3-negative naive cells, CXCR3-positive naive cells had TRB CDR3s with higher hydrophobicity (lower Kidera factor 4), lower energy, and higher strength and volume indices. Freshly isolated PBMCs were used for most assays because CXCR3 expression partially decreased after cryopreservation. Both naive subsets had comparably high repertoire diversity, while memory CD8+ T cells had much lower repertoire diversity.

Each CD8+ T cell subset was flow-sorted in triplicate, and 300,000 cells per subset were placed directly into RLT lysis buffer. To exclude memory contaminants, naive CD8+ T cells were stringently defined as CD45RO-CCR7+CD27+CD95-. Peripheral blood mononuclear cells were isolated from buffy coats using standard density gradient centrifugation. Naive CXCR3-negative and CXCR3-positive CD8+ T cells were flow-sorted on a FACSAria III. An RNeasy Mini Kit was used to extract total RNA from the sorted cells. The instrument was a NextSeq 550. The Human TCR Profiling Kit (MiLaboratory) was used to prepare UMI-labeled 5' RACE TRB cDNA libraries. The full amount of extracted RNA was used for cDNA synthesis, and the full amount of resulting cDNA was used for PCR amplification. The libraries were made side by side, with each library going through the same number of PCR cycles. As for how the authors treated the data: MIGEC and MiXCR extracted about 50,000 +/- 10,000 unique UMI-labeled TRB cDNA molecules per library, requiring at least two reads per UMI. On average, roughly 40,000 +/- 10,000 functional in-frame TRB CDR3 nucleotide clonotypes lacking stop codons were found per library. Diversity metrics, including normalized Shannon-Wiener and Chao1, were computed in VDJtools after downsampling to 5000 UMI-labeled TRB molecules per sample. For the central five CDR3 residues, VDJtools calculated physicochemical properties weighted by clonotype size, namely interaction energy, strength, volume and Kidera factor 4. Reads reprocessed by TCRdb are summarized as one entry per CDR3 protein sequence, and DNA is absent. For this entry, the V and J calls and clone size follow TCRdb and not the study's own pipeline. The sample's clone listing holds around 80,000 distinct CDR3 sequences. Of the sample, approximately 0.67% falls within the top ten clones.

This clonotype was sampled from a human donor in good health. Some clones in this sample may be carry-over from other donors' samples. Recombination joined TRBV4-1 with TRBJ2-1; TCRdb's D gene call, TRBD2, goes unchecked for lack of DNA. The sequenced sample consisted of naive CXCR3+ CD8+ T cells from blood. The cell subset or site label corresponds to: CD45RO-CCR7+CD27+CD95- naive CD8+ T cells expressing CXCR3 (TNR3+). The CDR3 amino acid sequence is: CASSHGLAGGSYNEQFF.